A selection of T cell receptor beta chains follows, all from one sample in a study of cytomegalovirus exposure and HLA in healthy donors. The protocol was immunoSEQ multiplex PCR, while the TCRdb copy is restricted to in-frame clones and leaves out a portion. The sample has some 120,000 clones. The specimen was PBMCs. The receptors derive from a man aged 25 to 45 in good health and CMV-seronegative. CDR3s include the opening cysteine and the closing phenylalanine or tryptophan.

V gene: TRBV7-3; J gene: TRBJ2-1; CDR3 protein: CASSVTPTSYNEQFF
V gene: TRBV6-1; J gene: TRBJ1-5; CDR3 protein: CASRIQDYSNQPQHF
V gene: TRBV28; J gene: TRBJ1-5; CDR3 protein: CASGPQGAVGNQPQHF
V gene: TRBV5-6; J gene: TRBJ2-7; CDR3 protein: CASSLDGITYEQYF
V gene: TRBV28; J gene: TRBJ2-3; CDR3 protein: CASSSPGQGADTQYF
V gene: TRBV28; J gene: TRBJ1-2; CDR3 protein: CASSLGGGYGYTF
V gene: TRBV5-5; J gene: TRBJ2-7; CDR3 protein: CASSQAWSSGRQYREQYF
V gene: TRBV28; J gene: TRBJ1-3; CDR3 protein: CASTHRQGPSGNTIYF
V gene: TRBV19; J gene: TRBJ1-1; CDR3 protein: CASSPSPTEAFF
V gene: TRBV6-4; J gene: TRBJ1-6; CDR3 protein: CASSDSGTGTRIDSPLHF
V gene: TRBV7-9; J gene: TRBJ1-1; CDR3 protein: CASSSLRGSGINTEAFF
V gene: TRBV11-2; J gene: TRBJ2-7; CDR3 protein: CASSSFSLAGERDEQYF
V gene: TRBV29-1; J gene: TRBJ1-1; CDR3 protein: CSVVAELNTEAFF
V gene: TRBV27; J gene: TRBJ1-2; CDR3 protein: CASSSTTNYGYTF
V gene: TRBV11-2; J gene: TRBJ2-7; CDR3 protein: CASSSSTSPVSYEQYF
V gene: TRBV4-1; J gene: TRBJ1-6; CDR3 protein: CASSQRIIRGVHSPLHF
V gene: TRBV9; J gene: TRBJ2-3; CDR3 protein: CASSVGGTLTDTQYF
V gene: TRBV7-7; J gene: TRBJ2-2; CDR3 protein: CASSAKGTGELFF
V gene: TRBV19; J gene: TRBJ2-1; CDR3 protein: CASSIYGVGGRGRRNNEQFF
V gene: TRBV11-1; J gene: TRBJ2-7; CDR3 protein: CASSQDREEQYF
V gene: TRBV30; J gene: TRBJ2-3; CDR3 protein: CALTVTDTQYF
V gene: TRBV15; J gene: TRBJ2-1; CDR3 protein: CATSRIGGERTGEQFF
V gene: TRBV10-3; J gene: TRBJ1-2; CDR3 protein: CAISEGGTANYGYTF
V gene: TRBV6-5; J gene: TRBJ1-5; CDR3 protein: CASLLRTGSNQPQHF
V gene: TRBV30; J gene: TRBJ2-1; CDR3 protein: CAWREQYNEQFF
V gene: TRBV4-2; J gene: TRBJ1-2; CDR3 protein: CASSPRDRDRSGYTF
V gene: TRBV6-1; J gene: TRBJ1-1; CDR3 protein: CASSEQPTMNTEAFF
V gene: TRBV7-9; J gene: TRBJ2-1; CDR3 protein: CASSLLLGLAGEVFF
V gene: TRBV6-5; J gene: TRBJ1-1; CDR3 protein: CANRGGPNTEAFF
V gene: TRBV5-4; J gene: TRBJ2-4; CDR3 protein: CASSLESGMDIQYF
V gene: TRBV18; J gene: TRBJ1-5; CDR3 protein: CASSPQGQGKGSNQPQHF
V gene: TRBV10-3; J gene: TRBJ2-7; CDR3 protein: CAIRASDGTYEQYF
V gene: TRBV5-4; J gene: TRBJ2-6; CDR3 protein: CASSFIGGPSGANVLTF
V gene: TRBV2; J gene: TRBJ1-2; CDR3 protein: CASGKDIYGYTF
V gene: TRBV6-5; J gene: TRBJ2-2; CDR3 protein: CASSYGTPTGELFF
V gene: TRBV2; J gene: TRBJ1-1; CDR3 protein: CASSGPPDYTEAFF
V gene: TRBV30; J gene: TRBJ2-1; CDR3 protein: CAWRMGLAVYNEQFF
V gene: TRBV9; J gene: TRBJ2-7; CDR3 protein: CASSVGTGGHEQYF
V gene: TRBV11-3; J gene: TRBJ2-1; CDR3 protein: CASSLDSPHSVPYNEQFF
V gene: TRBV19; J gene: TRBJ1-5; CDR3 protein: CASSILRTAYSNQPQHF
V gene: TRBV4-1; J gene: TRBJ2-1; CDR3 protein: CASSQEDGVYNEQFF
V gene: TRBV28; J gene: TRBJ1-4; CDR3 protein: CASSPGTGREKLFF
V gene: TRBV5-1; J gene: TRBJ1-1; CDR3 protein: CASSPDRGTEAFF
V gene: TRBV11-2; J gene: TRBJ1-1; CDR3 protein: CASSLVRAREGAFF
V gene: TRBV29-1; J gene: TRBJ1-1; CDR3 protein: CSVGAGALEAFF
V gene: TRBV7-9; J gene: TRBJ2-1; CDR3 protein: CASSGTSGSGDEQFF
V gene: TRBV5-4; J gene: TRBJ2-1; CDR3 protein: CASFISGRAFNEQFF
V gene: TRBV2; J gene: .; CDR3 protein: CASTQRSFYEQYF
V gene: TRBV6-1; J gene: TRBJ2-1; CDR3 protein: CASRLGLAGFHEQFF
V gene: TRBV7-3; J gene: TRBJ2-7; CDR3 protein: CASSLRVEEYEQYF
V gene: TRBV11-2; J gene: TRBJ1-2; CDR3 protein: CASSLSKAGGGYTF
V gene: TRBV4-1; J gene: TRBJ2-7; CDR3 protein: CASSLASRAYEQYF